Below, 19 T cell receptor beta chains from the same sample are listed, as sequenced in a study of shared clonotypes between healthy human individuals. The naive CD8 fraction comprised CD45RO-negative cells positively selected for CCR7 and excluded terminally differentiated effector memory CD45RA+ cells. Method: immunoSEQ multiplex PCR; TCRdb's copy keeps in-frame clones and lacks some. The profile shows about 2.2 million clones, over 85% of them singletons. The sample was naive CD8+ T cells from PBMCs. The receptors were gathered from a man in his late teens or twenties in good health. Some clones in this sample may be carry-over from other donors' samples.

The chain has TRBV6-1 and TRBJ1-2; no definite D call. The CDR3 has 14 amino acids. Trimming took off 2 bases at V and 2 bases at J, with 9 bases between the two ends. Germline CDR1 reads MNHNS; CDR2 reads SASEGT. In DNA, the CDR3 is TGTGCCAGCAGTGAATTAGGGAAGAACTATGGCTACACCTTC. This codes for CASSELGKNYGYTF.

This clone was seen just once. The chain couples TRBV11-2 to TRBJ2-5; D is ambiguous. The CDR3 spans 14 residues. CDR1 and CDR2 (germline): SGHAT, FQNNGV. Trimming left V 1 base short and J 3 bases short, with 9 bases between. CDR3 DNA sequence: TGTGCCAGCAGCTTAGTTACAGCCGAAGAGACCCAGTACTTC. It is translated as CASSLVTAEETQYF.

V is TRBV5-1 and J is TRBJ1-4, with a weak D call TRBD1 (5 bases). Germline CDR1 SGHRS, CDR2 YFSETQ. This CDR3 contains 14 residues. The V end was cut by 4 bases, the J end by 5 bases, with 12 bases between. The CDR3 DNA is TGCGCCAGCAGCAAGGGGCAGATCAATGAAAAACTGTTTTTT. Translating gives CASSKGQINEKLFF.

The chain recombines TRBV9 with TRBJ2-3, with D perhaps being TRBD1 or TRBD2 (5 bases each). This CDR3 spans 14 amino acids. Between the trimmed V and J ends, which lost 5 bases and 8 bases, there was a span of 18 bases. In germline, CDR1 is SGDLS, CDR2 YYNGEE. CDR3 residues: CASRGTDDARTQYF. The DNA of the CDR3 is TGTGCCAGCAGGGGGACCGACGACGCACGTACGCAGTATTTT.

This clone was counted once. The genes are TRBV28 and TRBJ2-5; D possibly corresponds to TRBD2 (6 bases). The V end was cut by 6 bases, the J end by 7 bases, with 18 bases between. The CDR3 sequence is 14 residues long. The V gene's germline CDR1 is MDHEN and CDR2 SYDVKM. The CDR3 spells CASSTLLVGGTQYF. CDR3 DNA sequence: TGTGCCAGCAGCACCTTACTCGTGGGGGGGACCCAGTACTTC.

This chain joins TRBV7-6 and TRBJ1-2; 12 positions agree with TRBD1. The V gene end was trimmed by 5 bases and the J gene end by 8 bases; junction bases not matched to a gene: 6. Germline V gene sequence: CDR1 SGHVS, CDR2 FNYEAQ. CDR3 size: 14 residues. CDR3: CASSSIGTGGGYTF. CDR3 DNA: TGTGCCAGCAGCAGCATTGGGACAGGGGGCGGCTACACCTTC. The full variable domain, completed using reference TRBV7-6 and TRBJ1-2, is GAGVSQSPRYKVTKRGQDVALRCDPISGHVSLYWYRQALGQGPEFLTYFNYEAQQDKSGLPNDRFSAERPEGSISTLTIQRTEQRDSAMYRCASSSIGTGGGYTFGSGTRLTVV.

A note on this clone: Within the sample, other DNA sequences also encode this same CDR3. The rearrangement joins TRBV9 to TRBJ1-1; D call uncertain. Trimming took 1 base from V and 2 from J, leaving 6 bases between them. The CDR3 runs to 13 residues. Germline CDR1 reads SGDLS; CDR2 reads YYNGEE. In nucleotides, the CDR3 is TGTGCCAGCAGCGTAACGGGAAACACTGAAGCTTTCTTT. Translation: CASSVTGNTEAFF.

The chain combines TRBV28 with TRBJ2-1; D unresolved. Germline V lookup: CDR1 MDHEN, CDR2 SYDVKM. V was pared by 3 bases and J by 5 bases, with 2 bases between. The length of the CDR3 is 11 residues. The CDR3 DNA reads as TGTGCCAGCAGTTTTAACAATGAGCAGTTCTTC. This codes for CASSFNNEQFF.

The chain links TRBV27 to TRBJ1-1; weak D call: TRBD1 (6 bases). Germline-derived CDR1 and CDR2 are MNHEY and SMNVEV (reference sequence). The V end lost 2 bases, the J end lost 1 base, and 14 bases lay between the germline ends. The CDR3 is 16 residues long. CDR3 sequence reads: CASSLQTGHKNTEAFF. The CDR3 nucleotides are TGTGCCAGCAGTTTACAGACAGGACATAAGAACACTGAAGCTTTCTTT.

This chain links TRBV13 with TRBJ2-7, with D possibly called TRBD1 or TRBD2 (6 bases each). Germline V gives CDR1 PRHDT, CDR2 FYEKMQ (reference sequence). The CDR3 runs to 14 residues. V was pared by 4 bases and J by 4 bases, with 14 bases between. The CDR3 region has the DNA TGTGCCAGCAGCTCGACTAGGGACATATACGAGCAGTACTTC. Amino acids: CASSSTRDIYEQYF.

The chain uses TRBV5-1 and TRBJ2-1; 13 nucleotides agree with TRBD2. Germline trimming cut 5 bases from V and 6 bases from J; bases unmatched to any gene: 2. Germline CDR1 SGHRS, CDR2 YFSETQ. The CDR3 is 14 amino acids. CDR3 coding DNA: TGCGCCAGCAGACTAGCGGGAGGGGGCAATGAGCAGTTCTTC. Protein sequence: CASRLAGGGNEQFF.

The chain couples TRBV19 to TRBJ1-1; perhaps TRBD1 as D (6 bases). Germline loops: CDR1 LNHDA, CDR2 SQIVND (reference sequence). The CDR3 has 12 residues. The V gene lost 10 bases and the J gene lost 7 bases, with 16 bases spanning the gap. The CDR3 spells CATAFPGVEAFF. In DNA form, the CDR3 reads TGTGCCACCGCCTTCCCAGGGGTTGAAGCTTTCTTT. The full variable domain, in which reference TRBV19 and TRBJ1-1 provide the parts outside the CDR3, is DGGITQSPKYLFRKEGQNVTLSCEQNLNHDAMYWYRQDPGQGLRLIYYSQIVNDFQKGDIAEGYSVSREKKESFPLTVTSAQKNPTAFYLCATAFPGVEAFFGQGTRLTVV.

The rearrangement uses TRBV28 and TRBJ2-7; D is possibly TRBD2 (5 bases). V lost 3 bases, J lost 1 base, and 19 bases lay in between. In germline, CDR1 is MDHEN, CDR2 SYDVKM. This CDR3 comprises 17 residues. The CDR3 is CASSFEIRGTRSYEQYF. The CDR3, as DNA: TGTGCCAGCAGTTTCGAGATTCGGGGAACCCGTTCCTACGAGCAGTACTTC.

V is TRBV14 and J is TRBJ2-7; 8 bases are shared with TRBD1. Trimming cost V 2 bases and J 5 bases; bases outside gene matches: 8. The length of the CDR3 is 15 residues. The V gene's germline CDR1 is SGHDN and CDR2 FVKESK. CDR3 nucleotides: TGTGCCAGCAGCCAAAGGACAGGGAGGTTGAACGAGCAGTACTTC. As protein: CASSQRTGRLNEQYF.

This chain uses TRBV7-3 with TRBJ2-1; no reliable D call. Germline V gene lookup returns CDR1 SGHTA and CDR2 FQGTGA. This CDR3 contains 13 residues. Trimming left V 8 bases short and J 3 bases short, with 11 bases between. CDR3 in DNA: TGTGCCAGCTCAGACTCACTCTACAATGAGCAGTTCTTC. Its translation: CASSDSLYNEQFF.

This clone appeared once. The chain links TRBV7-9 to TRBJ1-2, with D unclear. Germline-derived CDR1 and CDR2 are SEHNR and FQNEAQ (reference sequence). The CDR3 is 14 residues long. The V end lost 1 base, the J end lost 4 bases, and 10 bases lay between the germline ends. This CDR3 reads CASSLGTWGYGYTF. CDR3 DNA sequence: TGTGCCAGCAGCTTAGGGACTTGGGGCTATGGCTACACCTTC. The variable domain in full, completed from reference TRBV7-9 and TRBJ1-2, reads DTGVSQNPRHKITKRGQNVTFRCDPISEHNRLYWYRQTLGQGPEFLTYFQNEAQLEKSRLLSDRFSAERPKGSFSTLEIQRTEQGDSAMYLCASSLGTWGYGYTFGSGTRLTVV.

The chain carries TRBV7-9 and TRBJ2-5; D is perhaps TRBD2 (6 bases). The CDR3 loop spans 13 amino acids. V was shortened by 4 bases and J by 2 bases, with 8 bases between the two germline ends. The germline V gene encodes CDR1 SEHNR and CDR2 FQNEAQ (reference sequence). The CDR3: CASSYGLQETQYF. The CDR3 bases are TGTGCCAGCAGCTACGGACTACAAGAGACCCAGTACTTC.

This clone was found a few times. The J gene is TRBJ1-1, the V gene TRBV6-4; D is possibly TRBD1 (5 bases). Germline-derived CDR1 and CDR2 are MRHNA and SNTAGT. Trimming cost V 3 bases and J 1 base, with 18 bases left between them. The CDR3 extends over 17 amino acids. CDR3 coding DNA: TGTGCCAGCAGTGAATCTCCCTCGTGGGGGACGAACACTGAAGCTTTCTTT. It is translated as CASSESPSWGTNTEAFF.

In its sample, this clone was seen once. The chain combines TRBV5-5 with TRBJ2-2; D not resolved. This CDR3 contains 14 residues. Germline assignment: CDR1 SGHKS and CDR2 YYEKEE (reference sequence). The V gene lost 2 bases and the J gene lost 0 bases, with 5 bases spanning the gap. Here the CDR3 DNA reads TGTGCCAGCAGCTTCGCGGCGAACACCGGGGAGCTGTTTTTT. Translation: CASSFAANTGELFF.